This T cell receptor (beta chain) was documented in a study of cytomegalovirus exposure and HLA in healthy donors. Vbeta (60) and Jbeta (13) primers were used in the PCR. Libraries were prepared by immunoSEQ multiplex PCR; TCRdb keeps only in-frame clonotypes and omits some of them. The table has 90,000 or so clones, approximately 71% seen once. V shed 2 bases, J shed 4 bases, and the junction held 4 bases outside the gene matches. In germline, CDR1 is SGHRS, CDR2 YFSETQ. CDR3 size: 14 residues. This chain uses TRBV5-1 with TRBJ2-7; TRBD1 aligns across 9 bases. The specimen was PBMCs. The TCR originated in a young woman in good health and CMV-seropositive. The DNA of the CDR3 is TGCGCCAGCAGCTTCAGACAGGGGGAATACGAGCAGTACTTC. Translating it yields CASSFRQGEYEQYF.